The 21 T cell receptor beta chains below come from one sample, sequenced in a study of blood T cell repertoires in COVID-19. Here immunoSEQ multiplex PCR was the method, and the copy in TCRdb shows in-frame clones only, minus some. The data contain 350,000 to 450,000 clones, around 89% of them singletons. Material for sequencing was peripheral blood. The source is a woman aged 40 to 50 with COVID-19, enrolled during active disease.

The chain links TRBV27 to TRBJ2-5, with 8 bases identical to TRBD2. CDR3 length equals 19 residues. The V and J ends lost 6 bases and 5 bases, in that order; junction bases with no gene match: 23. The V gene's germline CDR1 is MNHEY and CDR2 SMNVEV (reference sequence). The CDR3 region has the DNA TGTGCCAGCAGATTCCGAAGTCGGCCCGGGGGACTAGTGAACGAGACCCAGTACTTC. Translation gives CASRFRSRPGGLVNETQYF.

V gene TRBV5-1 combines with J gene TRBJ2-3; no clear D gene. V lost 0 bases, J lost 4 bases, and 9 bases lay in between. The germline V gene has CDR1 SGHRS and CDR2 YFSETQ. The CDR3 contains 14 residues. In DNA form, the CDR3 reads TGCGCCAGCAGCTTGGGGTCGGTTCCAGATACGCAGTATTTT. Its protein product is CASSLGSVPDTQYF.

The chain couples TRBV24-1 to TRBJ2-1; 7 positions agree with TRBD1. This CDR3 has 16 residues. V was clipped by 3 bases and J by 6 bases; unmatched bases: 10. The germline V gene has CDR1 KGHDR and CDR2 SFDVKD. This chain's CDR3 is CATSDVTGTVSNEQFF. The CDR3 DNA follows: TGTGCCACCAGTGATGTTACCGGGACAGTTTCCAATGAGCAGTTCTTC.

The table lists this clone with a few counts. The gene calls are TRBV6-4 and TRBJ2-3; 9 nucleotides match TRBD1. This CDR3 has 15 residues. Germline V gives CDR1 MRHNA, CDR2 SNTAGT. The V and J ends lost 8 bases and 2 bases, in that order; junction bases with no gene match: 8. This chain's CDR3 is CASGTGTGPTDTQYF. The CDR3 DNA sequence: TGTGCCAGCGGAACCGGGACAGGGCCCACAGATACGCAGTATTTT.

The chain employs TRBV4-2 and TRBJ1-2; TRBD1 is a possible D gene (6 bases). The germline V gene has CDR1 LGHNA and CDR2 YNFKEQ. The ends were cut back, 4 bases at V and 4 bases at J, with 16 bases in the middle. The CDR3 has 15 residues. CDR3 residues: CASSLTRQAFYGYTF. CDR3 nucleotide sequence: TGTGCCAGCAGCCTGACCCGACAGGCTTTCTATGGCTACACCTTC.

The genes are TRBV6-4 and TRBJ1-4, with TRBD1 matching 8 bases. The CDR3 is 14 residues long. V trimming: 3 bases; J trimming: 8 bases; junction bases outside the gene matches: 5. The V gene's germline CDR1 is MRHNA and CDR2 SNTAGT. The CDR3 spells CASSEGTGGEKLFF. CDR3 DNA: TGTGCCAGCAGTGAAGGAACAGGGGGAGAAAAACTGTTTTTT.

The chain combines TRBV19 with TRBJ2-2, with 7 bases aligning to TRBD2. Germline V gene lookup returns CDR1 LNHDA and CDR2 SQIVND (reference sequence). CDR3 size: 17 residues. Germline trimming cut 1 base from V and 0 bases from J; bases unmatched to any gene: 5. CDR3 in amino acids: CASSIVASGANTGELFF. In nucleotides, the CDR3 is TGTGCCAGTAGTATAGTCGCCAGCGGGGCGAACACCGGGGAGCTGTTTTTT.

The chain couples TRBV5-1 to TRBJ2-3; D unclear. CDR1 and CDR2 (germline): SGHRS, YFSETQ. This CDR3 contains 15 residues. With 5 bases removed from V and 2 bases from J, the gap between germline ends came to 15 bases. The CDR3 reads CASRSKANPTDTQYF. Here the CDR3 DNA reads TGCGCCAGCAGGTCCAAAGCCAATCCCACAGATACGCAGTATTTT.

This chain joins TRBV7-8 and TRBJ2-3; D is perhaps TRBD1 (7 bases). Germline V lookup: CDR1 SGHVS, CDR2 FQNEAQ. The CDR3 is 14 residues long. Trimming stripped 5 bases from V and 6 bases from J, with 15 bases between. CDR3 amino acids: CASSPGGSPDTQYF. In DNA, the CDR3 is TGTGCCAGCAGCCCAGGGGGGAGTCCGGATACGCAGTATTTT.

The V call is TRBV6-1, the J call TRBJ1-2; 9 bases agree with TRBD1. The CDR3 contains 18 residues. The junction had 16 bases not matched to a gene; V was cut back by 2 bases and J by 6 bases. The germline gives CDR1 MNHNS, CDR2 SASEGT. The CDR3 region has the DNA TGTGCCAGCAGTGAATCCGAGGGGGGACAGGGCCTATCGGATGGCTACACCTTC. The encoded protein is CASSESEGGQGLSDGYTF.

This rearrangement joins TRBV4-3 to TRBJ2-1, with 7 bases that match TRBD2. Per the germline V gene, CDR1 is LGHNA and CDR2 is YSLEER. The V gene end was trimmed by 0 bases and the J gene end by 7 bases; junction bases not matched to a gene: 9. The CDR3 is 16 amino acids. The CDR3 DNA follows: TGCGCCAGCAGCCAAGATATTCTCGGCGGGGGAAATGAGCAGTTCTTC. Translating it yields CASSQDILGGGNEQFF.

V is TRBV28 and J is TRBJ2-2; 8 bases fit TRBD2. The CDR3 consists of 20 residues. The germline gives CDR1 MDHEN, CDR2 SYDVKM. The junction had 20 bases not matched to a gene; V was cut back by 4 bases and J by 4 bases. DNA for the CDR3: TGTGCCAGCAGTTGGCCCCGAAAGCGGGGGCTCGAATATTTCACCGGGGAGCTGTTTTTT. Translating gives CASSWPRKRGLEYFTGELFF. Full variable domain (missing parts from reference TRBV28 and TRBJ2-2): DVKVTQSSRYLVKRTGEKVFLECVQDMDHENMFWYRQDPGLGLRLIYFSYDVKMKEKGDIPEGYSVSREKKERFSLILESASTNQTSMYLCASSWPRKRGLEYFTGELFFGEGSRLTVL.

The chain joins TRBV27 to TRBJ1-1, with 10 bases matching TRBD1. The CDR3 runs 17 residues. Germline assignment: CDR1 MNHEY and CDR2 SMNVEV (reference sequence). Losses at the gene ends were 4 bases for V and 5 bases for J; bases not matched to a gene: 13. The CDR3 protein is CASSSYPGQGFWTEAFF. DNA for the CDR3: TGTGCCAGCAGTTCCTATCCGGGACAGGGGTTTTGGACTGAAGCTTTCTTT.

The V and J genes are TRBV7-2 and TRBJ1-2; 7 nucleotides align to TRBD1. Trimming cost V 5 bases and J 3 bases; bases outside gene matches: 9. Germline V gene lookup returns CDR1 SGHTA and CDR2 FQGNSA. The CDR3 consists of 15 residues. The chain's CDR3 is CASSLTGVGDYGYTF. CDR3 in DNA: TGTGCCAGCAGCCTCACAGGGGTAGGAGACTATGGCTACACCTTC.

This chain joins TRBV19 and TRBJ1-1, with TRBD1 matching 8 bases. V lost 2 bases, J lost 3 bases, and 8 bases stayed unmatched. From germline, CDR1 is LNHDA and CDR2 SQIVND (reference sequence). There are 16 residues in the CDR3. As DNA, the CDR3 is TGTGCCAGTAGTATACCCAGGGGGCGCTTGGACACTGAAGCTTTCTTT. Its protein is CASSIPRGRLDTEAFF.

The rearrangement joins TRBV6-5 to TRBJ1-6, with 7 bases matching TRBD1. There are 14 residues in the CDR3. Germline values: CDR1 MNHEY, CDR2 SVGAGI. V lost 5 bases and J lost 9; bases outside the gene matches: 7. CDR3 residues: CASSPGTVISPLHF. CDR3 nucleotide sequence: TGTGCCAGCAGTCCCGGGACAGTGATTTCACCCCTCCACTTT.

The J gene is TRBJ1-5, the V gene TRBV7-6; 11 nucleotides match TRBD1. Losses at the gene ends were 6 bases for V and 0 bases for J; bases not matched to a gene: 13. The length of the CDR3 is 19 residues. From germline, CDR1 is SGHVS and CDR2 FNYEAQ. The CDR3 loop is CASSRSAGQGEYSNQPQHF. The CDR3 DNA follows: TGTGCCAGCAGTCGTTCTGCGGGACAGGGGGAGTATAGCAATCAGCCCCAGCATTTT.

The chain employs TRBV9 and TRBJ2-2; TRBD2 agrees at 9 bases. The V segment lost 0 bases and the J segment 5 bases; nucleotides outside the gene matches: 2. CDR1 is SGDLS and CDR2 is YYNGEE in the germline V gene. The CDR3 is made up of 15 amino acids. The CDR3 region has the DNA TGTGCCAGCAGCGTAGAGCTAGCGGGGACCGGGGAGCTGTTTTTT. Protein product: CASSVELAGTGELFF.

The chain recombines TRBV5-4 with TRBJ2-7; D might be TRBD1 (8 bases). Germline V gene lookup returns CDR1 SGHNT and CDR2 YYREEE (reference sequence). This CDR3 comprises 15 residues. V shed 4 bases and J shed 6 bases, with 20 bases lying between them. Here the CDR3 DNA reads TGTGCCAGCAGCGATGGACAGGGAGGGTTTGGCGAGCAGTACTTC. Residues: CASSDGQGGFGEQYF.

CDR3 sequence (DNA): TGTGCCAGCAGACTCAGGGTAGGGCAGCCCCAGCATTTT. Translating gives CASRLRVGQPQHF. The genes are TRBV28 and TRBJ1-5, with D possibly TRBD1 on 5 matching bases. This CDR3 comprises 13 residues. Trimming left V 6 bases short and J 7 bases short, with 13 bases between. Germline CDR1 MDHEN, CDR2 SYDVKM.

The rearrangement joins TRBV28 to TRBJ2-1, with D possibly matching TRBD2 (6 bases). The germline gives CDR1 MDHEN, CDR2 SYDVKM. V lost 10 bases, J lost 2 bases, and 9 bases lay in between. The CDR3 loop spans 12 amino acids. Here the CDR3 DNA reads TGTGCCACAGTAGCGGCCTACAATGAGCAGTTCTTC. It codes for CATVAAYNEQFF.